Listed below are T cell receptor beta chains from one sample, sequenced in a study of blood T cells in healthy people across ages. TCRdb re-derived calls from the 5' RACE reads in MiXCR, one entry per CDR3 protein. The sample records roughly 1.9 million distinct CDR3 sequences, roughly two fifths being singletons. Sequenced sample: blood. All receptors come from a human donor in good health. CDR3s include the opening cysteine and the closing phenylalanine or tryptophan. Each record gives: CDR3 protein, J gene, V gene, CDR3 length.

cdr3_aa: CGVEGNNYGYTF
j_call: TRBJ1-2
v_call: TRBV29-1
cdr3_length: 12

cdr3_aa: CASSSQGFGANVLTF
j_call: TRBJ2-6
v_call: TRBV7-3
cdr3_length: 15

cdr3_aa: CASSLGDNDIF
j_call: TRBJ1-1
v_call: TRBV12-3/TRBV12-4
cdr3_length: 11

cdr3_aa: CASGRAYEQYF
j_call: TRBJ2-7
v_call: TRBV6-5
cdr3_length: 11

cdr3_aa: CASGRDGQPYEQYF
j_call: TRBJ2-7
v_call: TRBV6-2/TRBV6-3
cdr3_length: 14

cdr3_aa: CASSSDWLNNSPLHF
j_call: TRBJ1-6
v_call: TRBV7-9
cdr3_length: 15

cdr3_aa: CASSLPRRASGANVLTF
j_call: TRBJ2-6
v_call: TRBV5-1
cdr3_length: 17

cdr3_aa: CASSPGKPNSYEQYF
j_call: TRBJ2-7
v_call: TRBV12-3/TRBV12-4
cdr3_length: 15

cdr3_aa: CASSPPPGQGNYGYTF
j_call: TRBJ1-2
v_call: TRBV13
cdr3_length: 16

cdr3_aa: CASSYTGDQFF
j_call: TRBJ2-1
v_call: TRBV6-5
cdr3_length: 11

cdr3_aa: CSATGGSTFGYTF
j_call: TRBJ1-2
v_call: TRBV20-1
cdr3_length: 13

cdr3_aa: CASSLGTGAHGYTF
j_call: TRBJ1-2
v_call: TRBV7-3
cdr3_length: 14

cdr3_aa: CASTREGQAYEQYF
j_call: TRBJ2-7
v_call: TRBV11-1
cdr3_length: 14

cdr3_aa: CASSQGVSGGSQYQETQYF
j_call: TRBJ2-5
v_call: TRBV4-2
cdr3_length: 19

cdr3_aa: CSARGNPYGYTF
j_call: TRBJ1-2
v_call: TRBV20-1
cdr3_length: 12

cdr3_aa: CASSQRGGVSYEQYF
j_call: TRBJ2-7
v_call: TRBV27
cdr3_length: 15

cdr3_aa: CASSVGTSGAYNEQFF
j_call: TRBJ2-1
v_call: TRBV9
cdr3_length: 16

cdr3_aa: CASPGLGGQPQHF
j_call: TRBJ1-5
v_call: TRBV5-1
cdr3_length: 13

cdr3_aa: CASSPVRAGETQYF
j_call: TRBJ2-5
v_call: TRBV6-2/TRBV6-3
cdr3_length: 14

cdr3_aa: CSARVWWVSTDTQYF
j_call: TRBJ2-3
v_call: TRBV20-1
cdr3_length: 15

cdr3_aa: CAISPTGTDTQYF
j_call: TRBJ2-3
v_call: TRBV10-3
cdr3_length: 13